A selection of T cell receptor beta chains follows, all from one sample in a study of blood T cell repertoires in COVID-19. The method was immunoSEQ multiplex PCR; TCRdb's version includes in-frame clones alone and lacks a portion of them. The sample lists around 210,000 clones, less than 90% occurring once. The sequenced material came from peripheral blood. The receptors derive from a woman in her 70s with acute or convalescent COVID-19. CDR3s include the opening cysteine and the closing phenylalanine or tryptophan.

v_gene,j_gene,CDR3aa
TRBV5-1,TRBJ1-3,CASSSTGVTGNTIYF
TRBV6-5,TRBJ2-7,CASTGAYEQYF
TRBV6-5,TRBJ1-2,CASSYASRGYGYTF
TRBV28,TRBJ2-3,CASSWRRGGDTQYF
TRBV5-1,TRBJ2-7,CASSLDRGEQYF
TRBV28,TRBJ2-2,CASSIRNTGELFF
TRBV18,TRBJ1-1,CASSPLGTGGSEAFF
TRBV5-1,TRBJ1-2,CASSIRTGDSYGYTF
TRBV15,TRBJ1-5,CATSIGGNQPQHF
TRBV7-2,TRBJ2-1,CASSPPGQGNNEQFF
TRBV6-5,TRBJ1-5,CASSSSGNSNQPQHF
TRBV6-6,TRBJ1-1,CASTLHAGEKEAFF
TRBV4-1,TRBJ1-1,CASSQRTVTPNTEAFF
TRBV7-9,TRBJ1-2,CASSLSGGGYTF
TRBV7-2,TRBJ1-2,CASLPAADRGRGGYTF
TRBV3-1/TRBV3-2,TRBJ1-1,CASSQTGLGIQGGTEAFF
TRBV20-1,TRBJ2-7,CSARGGVGYEQYF
TRBV19,TRBJ2-1,CASSIGGGMSRQFF
TRBV3-1/TRBV3-2,TRBJ1-5,CASSQRTGRNQPQHF
TRBV18,TRBJ2-1,CASSPSTGDNEQFF
TRBV10-3,TRBJ2-3,CAIKPGVTDTQYF
TRBV3-1/TRBV3-2,TRBJ2-7,CASTYRTGGNEQYF
TRBV28,TRBJ2-1,CASSGGRANNEQFF
TRBV11-2,TRBJ2-5,CASSSPGQPQETQYF
TRBV11-1,TRBJ1-1,CASSRYGGNTEAFF
TRBV5-6,TRBJ2-5,CASSLPSWYLETQYF
TRBV5-1,TRBJ1-1,CASSSTGQLMNTEAFF
TRBV5-1,TRBJ2-7,CASSLALAGALYEQYF
TRBV5-6,TRBJ1-1,CASSLASGTEAFF
TRBV11-2,TRBJ2-3,CASSPTSGGADTQYF
TRBV27,TRBJ2-7,CASSPTAAYEQYF
TRBV6-5,TRBJ2-3,CATQARATDTQYF
TRBV11-2,TRBJ1-1,CASSPRPGTGLEAFF
TRBV2,TRBJ2-7,CASNNDRGGYEQYF
TRBV5-1,TRBJ1-2,CASSFGSAWGYTF
TRBV5-1,TRBJ2-3,CASSSGQGASTDTQYF
TRBV27,TRBJ1-2,CASRGQGGYGYTF
TRBV5-1,TRBJ1-1,CASSLGSRGNTEAFF
TRBV5-1,TRBJ2-3,CASSFLAGEDTQYF
TRBV19,TRBJ2-1,CASNQRGTSNNEQFF
TRBV5-1,TRBJ1-3,CASSGTFPDSGNTIYF
TRBV19,TRBJ2-6,CASTAGRAGANVLTF
TRBV7-9,TRBJ2-2,CASQQANTGELFF
TRBV24-1,TRBJ1-1,CATSDSGTGGANTEAFF
TRBV3-1/TRBV3-2,TRBJ2-7,CASSQNRAYYEQYF
TRBV2,TRBJ2-2,CASKSLATGELFF
TRBV5-4,TRBJ2-7,CASRMGGRQGDHEQYF